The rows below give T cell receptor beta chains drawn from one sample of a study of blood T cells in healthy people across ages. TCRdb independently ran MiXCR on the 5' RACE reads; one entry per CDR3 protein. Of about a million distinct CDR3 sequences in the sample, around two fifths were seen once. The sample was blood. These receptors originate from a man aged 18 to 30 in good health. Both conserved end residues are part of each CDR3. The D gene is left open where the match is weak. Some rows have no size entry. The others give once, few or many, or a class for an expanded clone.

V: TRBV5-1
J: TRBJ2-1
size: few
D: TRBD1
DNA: TGCGCCAGCAGCATTACAGGGGGGAGCTCCTACAATGAGCAGTTCTTC
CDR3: CASSITGGSSYNEQFF

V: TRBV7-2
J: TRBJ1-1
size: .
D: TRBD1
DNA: TGTGCCAGCAGCGCCGGGACAGCGACGACTGAAGCTTTCTTT
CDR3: CASSAGTATTEAFF

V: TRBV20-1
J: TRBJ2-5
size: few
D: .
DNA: TGCAGTGCTAGCAGGGGCGACAATGAGCAGTACTTC
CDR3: CSASRGDNEQYF

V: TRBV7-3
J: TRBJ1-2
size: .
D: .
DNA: TGTGCCAGCAGCCTCGATAGGGGTTTTGGCTATGGCTACACCTTC
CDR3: CASSLDRGFGYGYTF

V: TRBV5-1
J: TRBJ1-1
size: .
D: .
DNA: TGCGCCAGCAGCTTGGAGCAGGGAGGATTCACTGAAGCTTTCTTT
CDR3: CASSLEQGGFTEAFF

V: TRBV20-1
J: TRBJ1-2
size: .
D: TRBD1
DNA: TGCAGTGTCGCGGACAGGGCGAGTGATGGCTACACCTTC
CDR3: CSVADRASDGYTF

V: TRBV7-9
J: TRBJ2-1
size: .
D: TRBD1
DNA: TGTGCCAGCAGCTTGACTGCCGGGACAGATTCGTACAATGAGCAGTTCTTC
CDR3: CASSLTAGTDSYNEQFF

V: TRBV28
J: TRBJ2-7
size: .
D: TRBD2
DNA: TGTGCCAGCAGTCCCACGGGGCTAGCGGGGGTCGGTAGTGAGCAGTACTTC
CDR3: CASSPTGLAGVGSEQYF

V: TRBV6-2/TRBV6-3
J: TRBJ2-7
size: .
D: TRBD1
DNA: TGTGCCAGCACCCTATTGACAGGGGGCATTAGTGAGCAGTACTTC
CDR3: CASTLLTGGISEQYF

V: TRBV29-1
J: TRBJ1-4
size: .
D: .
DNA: TGCAGCGTTGCACCCGGGACTGGGGGGGAAAAACTGTTTTTT
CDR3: CSVAPGTGGEKLFF

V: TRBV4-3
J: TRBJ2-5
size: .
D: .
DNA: TGCGCCAGCAGCCAAGGGTCTGGAAGGAAAGAGACCCAGTACTTC
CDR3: CASSQGSGRKETQYF

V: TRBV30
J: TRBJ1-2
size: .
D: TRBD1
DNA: TGTGCCTGGAGCGGGACAGCCAATGGCTACACCTTC
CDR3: CAWSGTANGYTF

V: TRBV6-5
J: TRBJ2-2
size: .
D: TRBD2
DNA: TGTGCCAGCTCCCCAGCGGGGGCGAACACCTGGGAGCTGTTTTTT
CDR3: CASSPAGANTWELFF

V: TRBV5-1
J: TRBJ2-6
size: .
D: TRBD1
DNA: TGCGCCACCGGACAGGGGAACTCCGGGGCCAACGTCCTGACTTTC
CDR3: CATGQGNSGANVLTF

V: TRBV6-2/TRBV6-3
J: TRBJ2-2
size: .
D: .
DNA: TGTGCCAGCAGTTACAGTAACATCGGGGAGCTGTTTTTT
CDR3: CASSYSNIGELFF

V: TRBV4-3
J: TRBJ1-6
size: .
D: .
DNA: TGCGCCAGCAGCCAAGAAAGGGAAAGCTCCTATAATTCACCCCTCCACTTT
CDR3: CASSQERESSYNSPLHF

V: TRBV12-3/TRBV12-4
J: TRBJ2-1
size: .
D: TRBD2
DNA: TGTGCCAGCAGTGGGGAGCTAGCGGGGACCCCAAATGAGCAGTTCTTC
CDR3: CASSGELAGTPNEQFF

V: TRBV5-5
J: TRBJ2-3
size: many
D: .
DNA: TGTGCCAGCACCCCCGAGGATGTTAGGAGCTCAGATACGCAGTATTTT
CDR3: CASTPEDVRSSDTQYF

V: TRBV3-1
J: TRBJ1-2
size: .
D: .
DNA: TGTGCCAGCAGCCAGGATTACAGGGCTGATGGCTACACCTTC
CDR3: CASSQDYRADGYTF

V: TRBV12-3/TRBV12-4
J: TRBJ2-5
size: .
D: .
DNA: TGTGCCAGCAGTTGCGGGCCCGCGGAGACCCAGTACTTC
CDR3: CASSCGPAETQYF

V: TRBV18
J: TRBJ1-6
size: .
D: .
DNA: TGTGCCAGCCCACCGGGGCAGAATTACAATTCACCCCTCCACTTT
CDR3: CASPPGQNYNSPLHF

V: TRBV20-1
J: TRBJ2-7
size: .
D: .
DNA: TGCAGTGCCCCCGCCCTGACCTCTGCCTCCTACGAGCAGTACTTC
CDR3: CSAPALTSASYEQYF

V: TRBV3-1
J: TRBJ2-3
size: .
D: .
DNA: TGTGCCAGCAGCCTTGGGGGTCTGGCTCCATATACGCAGTATTTT
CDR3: CASSLGGLAPYTQYF

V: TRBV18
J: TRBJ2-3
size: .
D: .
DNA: TGTGCCAGCTCACCATTACACCGCACAGATACGCAGTATTTT
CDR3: CASSPLHRTDTQYF

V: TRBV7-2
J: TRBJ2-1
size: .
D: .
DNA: TGTGCCAGCAGCTACAGACTAGACTACAATGAGCAGTTCTTC
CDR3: CASSYRLDYNEQFF

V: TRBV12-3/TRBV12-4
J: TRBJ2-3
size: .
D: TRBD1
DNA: TGTGCCAGCAGTTTAAGGACAGGGGGCTTGGATACGCAGTATTTT
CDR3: CASSLRTGGLDTQYF

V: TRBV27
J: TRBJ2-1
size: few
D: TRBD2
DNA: TGTGCCAGCAGACCAACTAGCGGGGGGGCGAGCTCCTACAATGAGCAGTTCTTC
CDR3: CASRPTSGGASSYNEQFF

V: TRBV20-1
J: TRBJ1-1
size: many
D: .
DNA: TGCAGTGCTAGAGAACATAACATGAACACTGAAGCTTTCTTT
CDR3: CSAREHNMNTEAFF

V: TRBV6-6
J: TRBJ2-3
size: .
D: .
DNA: TGTGCCAGCAGCCCCCTGGCTAGCAGTCCCACAGATACGCAGTATTTT
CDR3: CASSPLASSPTDTQYF

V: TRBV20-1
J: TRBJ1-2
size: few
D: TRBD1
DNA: TGCTGTTTCAATGATGGACAGGGGAACTATGGTTACACCTTC
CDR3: CCFNDGQGNYGYTF

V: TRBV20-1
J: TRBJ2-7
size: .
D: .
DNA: TGCAGTGCTAGAGATCTTGGGACGCCACGGGGATACGAGCAGTACTTC
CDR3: CSARDLGTPRGYEQYF

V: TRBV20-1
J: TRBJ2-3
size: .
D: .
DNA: TGCAGTGCCCCTGGGGATCCGCTGGGCCCAGATACGCAGTATTTT
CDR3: CSAPGDPLGPDTQYF

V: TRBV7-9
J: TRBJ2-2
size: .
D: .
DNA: TGTGCCAGCGTCAGGCTCCTAAACACCGGGGAGCTGTTTTTT
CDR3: CASVRLLNTGELFF